This T cell receptor beta chain originates from a study of control samples from healthy donors and cancer patients. The CDR3 is 18 amino acids. Trimming removed 9 bases from V and 0 bases from J, with 27 bases in between. Germline CDR1 SNHLY, CDR2 FYNNEI. Method: immunoSEQ multiplex PCR; TCRdb's copy keeps in-frame clones and lacks some. The repertoire holds 170,000 or so clones, with more than 90% as singletons. Input material: blood. V gene TRBV2 combines with J gene TRBJ2-7; either TRBD1 or TRBD2 may supply D (7 bases each). The TCR sequence derives from a middle-aged woman in good health. The CDR3 reads CARAGGGEEPAASYEQYF. In DNA form, the CDR3 reads TGTGCCAGAGCAGGGGGGGGCGAGGAGCCGGCCGCCTCCTACGAGCAGTACTTC. The full variable domain, completed using reference TRBV2 and TRBJ2-7, is EPEVTQTPSHQVTQMGQEVILRCVPISNHLYFYWYRQILGQKVEFLVSFYNNEISEKSEIFDDQFSVERPDGSNFTLKIRSTKLEDSAMYFCARAGGGEEPAASYEQYFGPGTRLTVT.